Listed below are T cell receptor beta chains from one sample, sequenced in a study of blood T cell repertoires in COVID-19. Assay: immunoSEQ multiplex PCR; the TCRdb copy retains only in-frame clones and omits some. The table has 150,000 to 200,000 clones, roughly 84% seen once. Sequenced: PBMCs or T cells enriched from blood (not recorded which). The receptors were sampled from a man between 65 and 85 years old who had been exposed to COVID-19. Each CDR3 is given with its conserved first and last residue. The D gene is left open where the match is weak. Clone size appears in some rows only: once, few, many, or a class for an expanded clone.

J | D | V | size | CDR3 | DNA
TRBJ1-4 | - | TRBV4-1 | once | CASSQDNSLEKLFF | TGCGCCAGCAGCCAAGATAACAGCCTCGAAAAACTGTTTTTT
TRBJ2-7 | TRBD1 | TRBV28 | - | CASRRGQGTREQYF | TGTGCCAGCAGAAGGGGACAGGGAACGAGGGAGCAGTACTTC
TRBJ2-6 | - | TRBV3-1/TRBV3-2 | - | CASSQETGGPGANVLTF | TGTGCCAGCAGCCAAGAGACGGGGGGCCCTGGGGCCAACGTCCTGACTTTC
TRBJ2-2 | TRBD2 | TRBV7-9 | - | CASSQPTSGDTGELFF | TGTGCCAGCAGCCAACCGACTAGCGGGGACACCGGGGAGCTGTTTTTT
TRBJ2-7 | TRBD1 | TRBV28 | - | CASSSGGYEQYF | TGTGCCAGCAGTTCAGGGGGCTACGAGCAGTACTTC
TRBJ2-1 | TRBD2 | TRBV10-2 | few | CASSDSFRTSGNNEQFF | TGCGCCAGCAGTGATTCATTCAGGACTAGCGGAAACAATGAGCAGTTCTTC
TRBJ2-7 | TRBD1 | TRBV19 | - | CASSPGTGSSYEQYF | TGTGCCAGTAGTCCAGGGACAGGGAGCTCCTACGAGCAGTACTTC
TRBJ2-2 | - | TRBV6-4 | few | CASSDPLRAGELFF | TGTGCCAGCAGTGACCCCCTCCGGGCCGGGGAGCTGTTTTTT
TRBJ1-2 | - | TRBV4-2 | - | CASSQVAREGYGYTF | TGTGCCAGCAGCCAAGTCGCTCGCGAGGGCTATGGCTACACCTTC
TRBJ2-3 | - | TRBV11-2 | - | CASSLDGGGPGDTQYF | TGTGCCAGCAGCTTAGATGGGGGGGGGCCAGGTGATACGCAGTATTTT
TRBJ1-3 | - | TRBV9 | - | CASSVGFTRAGNTIYF | TGTGCCAGCAGCGTAGGGTTTACTAGGGCTGGAAACACCATATATTTT
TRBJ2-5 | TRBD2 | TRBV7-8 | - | CASSLGAGGRETQYF | TGTGCCAGCAGCTTAGGCGCGGGGGGGCGAGAGACCCAGTACTTC
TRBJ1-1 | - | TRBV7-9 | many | CASSLDMNTEAFF | TGTGCCAGCAGCTTAGACATGAACACTGAAGCTTTCTTT
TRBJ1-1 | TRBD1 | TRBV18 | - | CASSPPTGMNTEAFF | TGTGCCAGCTCACCACCGACAGGGATGAACACTGAAGCTTTCTTT
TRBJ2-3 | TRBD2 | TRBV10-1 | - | CASSSGSSSTDTQYF | TGCGCCAGCTCTAGCGGGAGTTCTAGCACAGATACGCAGTATTTT
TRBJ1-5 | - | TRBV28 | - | CASSTPPATQPQHF | TGTGCCAGCAGCACCCCGCCTGCTACTCAGCCCCAGCATTTT
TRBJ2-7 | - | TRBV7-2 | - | CASSPRRGLSSYEQYF | TGTGCCAGCAGTCCGCGGAGGGGTCTCAGCTCCTACGAGCAGTACTTC
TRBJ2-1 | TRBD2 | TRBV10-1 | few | CASSERAGGPGNEQFF | TGCGCCAGCAGTGAGCGAGCGGGAGGGCCAGGCAATGAGCAGTTCTTC
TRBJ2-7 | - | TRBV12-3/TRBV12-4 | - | CASSLNRRYEQYF | TGTGCCAGCAGTTTAAACAGGAGATACGAGCAGTACTTC
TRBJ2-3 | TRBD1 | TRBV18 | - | CASSPLDRGVTDTQYF | TGTGCCAGCTCACCACTGGACAGGGGGGTCACAGATACGCAGTATTTT
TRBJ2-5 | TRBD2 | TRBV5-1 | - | CASSPFPAGEYETQYF | TGCGCCAGCAGCCCGTTCCCAGCGGGGGAGTATGAGACCCAGTACTTC
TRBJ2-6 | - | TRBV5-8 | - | CASSLASFSGANVLTF | TGTGCCAGCAGCTTAGCCTCTTTCTCTGGGGCCAACGTCCTGACTTTC
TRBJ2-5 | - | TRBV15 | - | CATSRGGGFQETQYF | TGTGCCACCAGCAGAGGAGGCGGCTTCCAAGAGACCCAGTACTTC
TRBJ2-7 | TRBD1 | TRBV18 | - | CASSQGQTSYEQYF | TGTGCCAGCTCACAGGGACAGACTTCCTACGAGCAGTACTTC
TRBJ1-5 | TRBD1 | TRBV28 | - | CASSSTLYRGQGNQPQHF | TGTGCCAGCAGTTCTACCCTTTACAGGGGGCAAGGCAATCAGCCCCAGCATTTT
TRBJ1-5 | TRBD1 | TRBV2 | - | CASSGSGQGNNQPQHF | TGTGCCAGCAGTGGGTCGGGACAGGGCAACAATCAGCCCCAGCATTTT
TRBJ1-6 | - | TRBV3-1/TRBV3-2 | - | CASSPGGHDSPLHF | TGTGCCAGCAGCCCGGGGGGCCACGATTCACCCCTCCACTTT
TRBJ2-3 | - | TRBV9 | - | CASSTRQIGTDTQYF | TGTGCCAGCAGCACCCGACAGATCGGGACAGATACGCAGTATTTT
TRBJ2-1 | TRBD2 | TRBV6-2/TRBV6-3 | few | CASSYYLAGSLGNNEQFF | TGTGCCAGCAGTTACTACTTAGCGGGGAGCCTTGGGAACAATGAGCAGTTCTTC
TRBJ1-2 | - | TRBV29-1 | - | CSVERSRDGYTF | TGCAGCGTTGAACGTTCTCGGGATGGCTACACCTTC
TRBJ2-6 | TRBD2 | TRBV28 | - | CASSPGGAGANVLTF | TGTGCCAGCAGTCCGGGGGGGGCTGGGGCCAACGTCCTGACTTTC
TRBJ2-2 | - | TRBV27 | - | CASSLKGGTRTGELFF | TGTGCCAGCAGTTTAAAAGGCGGGACGCGCACCGGGGAGCTGTTTTTT
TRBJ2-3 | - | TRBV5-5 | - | CASSLDRGTSTDTQYF | TGTGCCAGCAGCTTGGATCGGGGTACTAGCACAGATACGCAGTATTTT
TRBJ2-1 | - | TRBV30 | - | CAWSVIGGRYNEQFF | TGTGCCTGGAGTGTGATCGGGGGACGGTACAATGAGCAGTTCTTC
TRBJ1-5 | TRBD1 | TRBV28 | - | CASRQGLQPQHF | TGTGCCAGCCGACAGGGCCTTCAGCCCCAGCATTTT
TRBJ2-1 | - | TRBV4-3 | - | CASSQDGGRDEQFF | TGCGCCAGCAGCCAAGATGGAGGGCGGGATGAGCAGTTCTTC